This T cell receptor (beta chain) was recovered during a study of blood T cells in healthy people across ages. Study results and limitations: More naive CD4+ cells and higher diversity were found in long-lived than in aged donors.

This clonotype was detected many times. Antigen specificity is unknown. Germline CDR1 DFQATT, CDR2 SNEGSKA (reference sequence). There are 14 residues in the CDR3. V lost 0 bases to trimming and J lost 6 bases, with 12 bases between them. Primed by a sample-barcoded 5' primer and a J-beta primer mix, a second PCR proceeded for 7 to 11 cycles. TCRdb re-analysed the 5' RACE reads in MiXCR, keeping a single row per CDR3 protein. This sample has some 1.5 million distinct CDR3 sequences, with roughly 28% found just once. Sequenced material: blood. The chain links TRBV20-1 to TRBJ2-4, with a weak D call TRBD2 (7 bases). The origin of this receptor is a woman younger than 45 in good health. This CDR3 reads CSARDRGGGNIQYF. CDR3 DNA: TGCAGTGCTAGAGATAGGGGAGGGGGAAACATTCAGTACTTC.